A selection of T cell receptor beta chains follows, all from one sample in a study of blood T cell repertoires in COVID-19. Assay used: immunoSEQ multiplex PCR; TCRdb lists only in-frame clones, some missing. The sample includes some 400,000 clones, approximately 90% of them seen just once. The sequenced material came from PBMCs or T cells enriched from blood (not recorded which). The receptors were sampled from a woman in her thirties or forties who had been exposed to COVID-19. Each CDR3 is given with its conserved first and last residue. The D gene is left open where the match is weak. Clone size appears in some rows only: once, few, many, or a class for an expanded clone.

j_gene: TRBJ1-6
v_gene: TRBV30
abundance: few
d_gene: .
CDR3nt: TGTGCCTGGAGTTCCCAGACAGATTCACCCCTCCACTTT
CDR3aa: CAWSSQTDSPLHF

j_gene: TRBJ1-2
v_gene: TRBV19
abundance: .
d_gene: .
CDR3nt: TGTGCCAGTAGTATAGAGGGGACCGGGACACTATCCCCCTATGGCTACACCTTC
CDR3aa: CASSIEGTGTLSPYGYTF

j_gene: TRBJ1-2
v_gene: TRBV21-1
abundance: .
d_gene: .
CDR3nt: TGTGCCAGCAGCAAAGGACAGGGGTCCTATGGCTACACCTTC
CDR3aa: CASSKGQGSYGYTF

j_gene: TRBJ2-7
v_gene: TRBV5-6
abundance: once
d_gene: .
CDR3nt: TGTGCCAGCAGCGGGGCGTACCGTTCAAGGGAGCAGTACTTC
CDR3aa: CASSGAYRSREQYF

j_gene: TRBJ1-6
v_gene: TRBV10-3
abundance: .
d_gene: .
CDR3nt: TGTGCCATCAGTGACCTGAGTCCTAATTCACCCCTCCACTTT
CDR3aa: CAISDLSPNSPLHF

j_gene: TRBJ2-7
v_gene: TRBV5-4
abundance: .
d_gene: TRBD2
CDR3nt: TGTGCCAGCAGTTGGGGGGGGGTGTCCCAATCCTACGAGCAGTACTTC
CDR3aa: CASSWGGVSQSYEQYF

j_gene: TRBJ2-2
v_gene: TRBV11-2
abundance: .
d_gene: .
CDR3nt: TGTGCCAGCAGCTTAGAGTTTGTACTCCCATCGAAAACCGGGGAGCTGTTTTTT
CDR3aa: CASSLEFVLPSKTGELFF

j_gene: TRBJ1-5
v_gene: TRBV3-1/TRBV3-2
abundance: .
d_gene: .
CDR3nt: TGTGCCAGCAGCCAAGGAGGGTCATCGGTCCAGCATTTT
CDR3aa: CASSQGGSSVQHF

j_gene: TRBJ2-3
v_gene: TRBV20-1
abundance: .
d_gene: TRBD2
CDR3nt: TGCAGTGCTAGTTTACGACTAGCGGGGGGATATACGCAGTATTTT
CDR3aa: CSASLRLAGGYTQYF

j_gene: TRBJ2-5
v_gene: TRBV5-4
abundance: .
d_gene: .
CDR3nt: TGTGCCAGCAGCATCCCGGGAGACCAAGAGACCCAGTACTTC
CDR3aa: CASSIPGDQETQYF

j_gene: TRBJ1-3
v_gene: TRBV19
abundance: .
d_gene: TRBD1
CDR3nt: TGTGCCAGTGCGACAGGGGGTTCCTCTGGAAACACCATATATTTT
CDR3aa: CASATGGSSGNTIYF

j_gene: TRBJ1-2
v_gene: TRBV5-1
abundance: .
d_gene: TRBD1
CDR3nt: TGCGCCAGCCGCCTGGGACAGGGGAACTATGGCTACACCTTC
CDR3aa: CASRLGQGNYGYTF

j_gene: TRBJ1-6
v_gene: TRBV30
abundance: .
d_gene: TRBD1
CDR3nt: TGTGCCTGGAGTGTACTAGGGGGCAAGTCACCCCTCCACTTT
CDR3aa: CAWSVLGGKSPLHF

j_gene: TRBJ2-6
v_gene: TRBV5-1
abundance: .
d_gene: .
CDR3nt: TGCGCCAGCAGCTTGACCGGGACATCTGGGGCCAACGTCCTGACTTTC
CDR3aa: CASSLTGTSGANVLTF

j_gene: TRBJ1-1
v_gene: TRBV5-6
abundance: .
d_gene: TRBD1
CDR3nt: TGTGCCAGCAGCTTGCCGCCGGGACAGGGGACTGAAGCTTTCTTT
CDR3aa: CASSLPPGQGTEAFF

j_gene: TRBJ1-2
v_gene: TRBV12-3/TRBV12-4
abundance: .
d_gene: .
CDR3nt: TGTGCCAGCAGCTTCCTTCGAGAGGGCTACACCTTC
CDR3aa: CASSFLREGYTF

j_gene: TRBJ1-3
v_gene: TRBV28
abundance: .
d_gene: TRBD1
CDR3nt: TGTGCCAGCAGTCTCGGACAGGGAAGGGGAAACACCATATATTTT
CDR3aa: CASSLGQGRGNTIYF

j_gene: TRBJ1-1
v_gene: TRBV2
abundance: .
d_gene: .
CDR3nt: TGTGCCAGCAGACCCAACAGGGTCGGCGCTTTCTTT
CDR3aa: CASRPNRVGAFF

j_gene: TRBJ1-1
v_gene: TRBV5-1
abundance: .
d_gene: .
CDR3nt: TGCGCCAGCAGCTTGAGGTCGGGGGTGAACACTGAAGCTTTCTTT
CDR3aa: CASSLRSGVNTEAFF

j_gene: TRBJ2-1
v_gene: TRBV7-6
abundance: .
d_gene: TRBD1
CDR3nt: TGTGCCAGCAGCGTGGGACAGGGGGTCTTTAATGAGCAGTTCTTC
CDR3aa: CASSVGQGVFNEQFF

j_gene: TRBJ1-2
v_gene: TRBV24-1
abundance: .
d_gene: .
CDR3nt: TGTGCCACCAGTGAACGACAGGATGGGGGCTACACCTTC
CDR3aa: CATSERQDGGYTF

j_gene: TRBJ1-1
v_gene: TRBV24-1
abundance: .
d_gene: TRBD1
CDR3nt: TGTGCCACCAGGGGACAGGGTCAGAACACTGAAGCTTTCTTT
CDR3aa: CATRGQGQNTEAFF

j_gene: TRBJ2-7
v_gene: TRBV5-1
abundance: few
d_gene: TRBD1
CDR3nt: TGCGCCAGCAGCTTTTCCGGGACAGGGCTTTACGAGCAGTACTTC
CDR3aa: CASSFSGTGLYEQYF

j_gene: TRBJ2-1
v_gene: TRBV30
abundance: once
d_gene: TRBD1
CDR3nt: TGTGCCTCCGACAGGGGGTCTTACAATGAGCAGTTCTTC
CDR3aa: CASDRGSYNEQFF

j_gene: TRBJ2-1
v_gene: TRBV7-2
abundance: .
d_gene: TRBD2
CDR3nt: TGTGCCAGCAGCTTAGTTGCGGGAGGATACAATGAGCAGTTCTTC
CDR3aa: CASSLVAGGYNEQFF

j_gene: TRBJ1-2
v_gene: TRBV24-1
abundance: .
d_gene: TRBD1
CDR3nt: TGTGCCACCAGTGACCCCGGGACAGGGGATACGGGCTACACCTTC
CDR3aa: CATSDPGTGDTGYTF

j_gene: TRBJ1-5
v_gene: TRBV30
abundance: .
d_gene: TRBD1
CDR3nt: TGTGCCTGGACCACAGGGGGCAATCAGCCCCAGCATTTT
CDR3aa: CAWTTGGNQPQHF

j_gene: TRBJ1-2
v_gene: TRBV27
abundance: .
d_gene: .
CDR3nt: TGTGCCAGCAGCCCTAGGTCGGGAGGAATAAATTATGGCTACACCTTC
CDR3aa: CASSPRSGGINYGYTF

j_gene: TRBJ2-5
v_gene: TRBV3-1/TRBV3-2
abundance: once
d_gene: TRBD2
CDR3nt: TGTGCCAGCAGCCGCTACGGGACTACCGAACAAGAGACCCAGTACTTC
CDR3aa: CASSRYGTTEQETQYF

j_gene: TRBJ1-5
v_gene: TRBV2
abundance: .
d_gene: .
CDR3nt: TGTGCCAGCAGTGTCAAGGTCGGCGGGGATCAGCCCCAGCATTTT
CDR3aa: CASSVKVGGDQPQHF

j_gene: TRBJ1-2
v_gene: TRBV21-1
abundance: .
d_gene: .
CDR3nt: TGTGCCAGCAGCCCCAGGGACAATGGCTACACCTTC
CDR3aa: CASSPRDNGYTF

j_gene: TRBJ2-7
v_gene: TRBV7-9
abundance: .
d_gene: TRBD2
CDR3nt: TGTGCCAGCAGCTCTCCGGGACTAGCACGCGAGCAGTACTTC
CDR3aa: CASSSPGLAREQYF

j_gene: TRBJ1-2
v_gene: TRBV10-3
abundance: .
d_gene: TRBD1
CDR3nt: TGTGCCATCAGGGGGACAGGGCGAGGCTACACCTTC
CDR3aa: CAIRGTGRGYTF

j_gene: TRBJ1-1
v_gene: TRBV11-3
abundance: .
d_gene: .
CDR3nt: TGTGCCAGCAGAGGGGGTCCCACTGAAGCTTTCTTT
CDR3aa: CASRGGPTEAFF

j_gene: TRBJ2-3
v_gene: TRBV7-9
abundance: .
d_gene: .
CDR3nt: TGTGCCAGCAGCAACAGGGTCCCCGTTGTCGCAGATACGCAGTATTTT
CDR3aa: CASSNRVPVVADTQYF

j_gene: TRBJ2-5
v_gene: TRBV5-1
abundance: .
d_gene: TRBD1
CDR3nt: TGCGCCAGCAGCTTGGCCAACGACAGGGTCCAAGAGACCCAGTACTTC
CDR3aa: CASSLANDRVQETQYF

j_gene: TRBJ2-1
v_gene: TRBV9
abundance: .
d_gene: TRBD2
CDR3nt: TGTGCCAGCAGCGTAGAAAGCGGCGGGAGAGTCTACAATGAGCAGTTCTTC
CDR3aa: CASSVESGGRVYNEQFF

j_gene: TRBJ2-2
v_gene: TRBV7-6
abundance: .
d_gene: TRBD1
CDR3nt: TGTGCCAGCAGCTTGCCGGGACAGGGGGTGATCGGGGAGCTGTTTTTT
CDR3aa: CASSLPGQGVIGELFF

j_gene: TRBJ2-1
v_gene: TRBV4-3
abundance: .
d_gene: .
CDR3nt: TGCGCCAGCAGCCAAGGCGAAGTTTCTGAGCAGTTCTTC
CDR3aa: CASSQGEVSEQFF

j_gene: TRBJ2-1
v_gene: TRBV30
abundance: .
d_gene: .
CDR3nt: TGTGCCTGGGCGTACTTGGCGGGAAGAGGGTACAATGAGCAGTTCTTC
CDR3aa: CAWAYLAGRGYNEQFF

j_gene: TRBJ1-2
v_gene: TRBV29-1
abundance: once
d_gene: TRBD1
CDR3nt: TGCAGCGTAGGGAGACAGGGGGCGGGTGGCTACACCTTC
CDR3aa: CSVGRQGAGGYTF

j_gene: TRBJ2-1
v_gene: TRBV6-4
abundance: .
d_gene: .
CDR3nt: TGTGCCAGCAGTCCGGAGGCCTACAATGAGCAGTTCTTC
CDR3aa: CASSPEAYNEQFF

j_gene: TRBJ1-1
v_gene: TRBV12-3/TRBV12-4
abundance: .
d_gene: .
CDR3nt: TGTGCCAGCCCCAGAGGGCCTAACACTGAAGCTTTCTTT
CDR3aa: CASPRGPNTEAFF